The T cell receptor (beta chain) described here comes from a study of human T cells and chemical hapten exposure. This clonotype was recorded at least ten times. Unmatched junction bases numbered 6, after V lost 3 bases and J lost 5 bases. Per germline, CDR1 SGDLS and CDR2 YYNGEE. The CDR3 length is 14 residues. Time point reported: pre-sensitization, week 0. As for treatment: therapeutic diphenylcyclopropenone sensitization with weekly scalp DPC. It was unfractionated whole blood from which total RNA was extracted. In the authors' workflow: A typical sample had 95,638 TCRs, with about 23,224 to 750,000 overall. MiXCR was run by TCRdb on the RACE reads, yielding one entry per CDR3 protein. The V and J calls shown here were made by TCRdb, not taken from the authors' results. Of about 50,000 distinct CDR3 sequences in the sample, more than 9% were seen once.

This sequence joins TRBV9 and TRBJ1-1, with 8 bases aligning to TRBD1. The sequencing here drew on whole blood, taken in connection with sensitization to the hapten diphenylcyclopropenone (DPC). The receptor's source is a woman aged 25 to 39 with alopecia areata. Some clones in this sample may be carry-over from other donors' samples. As DNA, the CDR3 is TGTGCCAGCAGCGCCCGGGACAGGTGGACTGAAGCTTTCTTT. It codes for CASSARDRWTEAFF.